This T cell receptor beta chain comes out of a study of cytomegalovirus exposure and HLA in healthy donors. General study findings and limits: Another analysis was done later, and it associated more than 15,000 TCR beta sequences with HLA alleles at 0.05 false discovery rate.

This clone was recorded only once. The antigen is unknown. Among the donors, all were healthy bone marrow donors. With 60 Vbeta and 13 Jbeta primers, the PCR was carried out. The data were produced by immunoSEQ multiplex PCR, yet TCRdb's version contains in-frame clones alone and is incomplete. Of 100,000 to 150,000 clones listed, around 80% are singletons. V was pared by 4 bases and J by 0 bases, with 7 bases of the junction left unmatched. Per the germline V gene, CDR1 is SGHNT and CDR2 is YYREEE (reference sequence). The CDR3 consists of 15 residues. The chain combines TRBV5-4 with TRBJ2-7, with 7 bases identical to TRBD2. Sequenced input: PBMCs. The receptor was derived from a man aged 50 or older in good health and CMV-seronegative. The CDR3 spells CASSRAGTTSYEQYF. CDR3 sequence (DNA): TGTGCCAGCAGCCGAGCCGGGACTACCTCCTACGAGCAGTACTTC.